This T cell receptor beta chain came from a study of cytomegalovirus exposure and HLA in healthy donors. V trimming: 6 bases; J trimming: 7 bases; junction bases outside the gene matches: 8. This CDR3 region has 13 residues. CDR1 is SNHLY and CDR2 is FYNNEI in the germline V gene. This clone has just a few counts. PCR used 60 Vbeta primers and 13 Jbeta primers. The protocol was immunoSEQ multiplex PCR, while the TCRdb copy is restricted to in-frame clones and leaves out a portion. The profile shows about 200,000 clones, over 65% of them singletons. The J gene is TRBJ1-2, the V gene TRBV2; 7 nucleotides line up with TRBD1. Material for sequencing was PBMCs. The TCR sequence derives from a man between 18 and 35 years old in good health and CMV-seronegative. Here the CDR3 reads CASRPGDSRGYTF. Written as DNA, the CDR3 is TGTGCCAGCAGGCCTGGGGACAGTCGTGGCTACACCTTC. The whole variable domain, filled in from reference TRBV2 and TRBJ1-2, reads EPEVTQTPSHQVTQMGQEVILRCVPISNHLYFYWYRQILGQKVEFLVSFYNNEISEKSEIFDDQFSVERPDGSNFTLKIRSTKLEDSAMYFCASRPGDSRGYTFGSGTRLTVV.